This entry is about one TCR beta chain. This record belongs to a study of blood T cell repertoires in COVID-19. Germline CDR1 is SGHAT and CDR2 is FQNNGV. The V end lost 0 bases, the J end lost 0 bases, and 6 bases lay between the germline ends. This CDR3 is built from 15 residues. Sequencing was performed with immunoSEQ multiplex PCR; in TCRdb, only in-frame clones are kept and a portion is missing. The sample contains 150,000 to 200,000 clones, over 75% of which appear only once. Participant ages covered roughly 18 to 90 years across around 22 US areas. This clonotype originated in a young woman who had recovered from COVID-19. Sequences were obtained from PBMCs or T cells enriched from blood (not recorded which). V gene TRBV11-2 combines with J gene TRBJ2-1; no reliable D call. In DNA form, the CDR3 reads TGTGCCAGCAGCTTAGATCTAGACTCCTACAATGAGCAGTTCTTC. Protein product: CASSLDLDSYNEQFF.